This record looks at one T cell receptor beta chain sequence and its context. What it recognizes is unknown. This specimen includes other DNA sequences encoding the same CDR3. The entry originates in a study of cytomegalovirus exposure and HLA in healthy donors. J was trimmed by 0 bases and V by 2 bases; bases with no gene match: 1. Germline V gives CDR1 SGHTA, CDR2 FQGNSA. The CDR3 loop spans 14 amino acids. Study-level findings and limits: Roughly uniform depth of sequencing across donors was assumed in presence/absence analyses. A later analysis found common viral pathogens apparently linked to several of the most significant clusters. Prior analysis indicated that the majority of TCR beta V segments exhibited productivity approximately 87% or approximately 30% of the time.

The primer mix had 60 Vbeta and 13 Jbeta primers. Sequenced by immunoSEQ multiplex PCR; TCRdb stores in-frame clones only, minus some. The sample holds around 130,000 clones, roughly two thirds seen once. The clonotype comes from a man aged 25-40 years in good health and CMV-seropositive. J is TRBJ2-7 and V is TRBV7-2; 7 bases fit TRBD2. The specimen was PBMCs. CDR3 bases: TGTGCCAGCAGCTTACTAGCGGTCTCCTACGAGCAGTACTTC. Translating gives CASSLLAVSYEQYF.